A selection of T cell receptor beta chains follows, all from one sample in a study of regulatory T cells in long-lasting Graves disease. TCRdb reanalysed the multiplex PCR reads using MiXCR and keeps one entry per CDR3 protein. The profile shows under 250,000 distinct CDR3 sequences, roughly 19% of them singletons. The same data also went into a second study, on T cells in Graves' hyperthyroidism and ophthalmopathy.

The starting material was peripheral blood mononuclear cells (PBMCs), obtained at new diagnosis, from a patient treated with antithyroid drugs. The receptors here all came from a woman in her 30s with Graves disease. CDR3s include the opening cysteine and the closing phenylalanine or tryptophan. The order of the fields is D gene, V gene, CDR3 protein. The D gene is left open where the match is weak.

TRBD2 TRBV11-2 CASSLALAGVTGELFF
NA TRBV6-1 CASWGRNSNQPQHF
TRBD1 TRBV6-5 CASSSRTGGSYNEQFF
NA TRBV28 CASSLYSSPPYNEQFF
TRBD1 TRBV3-1 CASSPAGGASKPQHF
NA TRBV3-1 CASSQDRGGSTPPYNEQFF
TRBD1 TRBV12-3/TRBV12-4 CASSTDRGNEKLFF
NA TRBV30 CATTGIKVNTEAFF
NA TRBV27 CASRFKDTGELFF
NA TRBV24-1 CATGGPGVEAQGGNYGYTF
NA TRBV14 CASSQVDSYNEQFF
TRBD1 TRBV12-3/TRBV12-4 CASSQTGFYGYTF
NA TRBV20-1 CSARDRLEDKFDQEAFF
NA TRBV3-1 CASSQDRTAQQYF
NA TRBV19 CASSPKWDFFEKLFF
NA TRBV12-3/TRBV12-4 CASSLGGQRDQPQHF
NA TRBV28 CASSQGYQPQHF
NA TRBV20-1 CSARDSQGFHEQYF
TRBD1 TRBV7-8 CASSGRTGPNSPLHF
TRBD1 TRBV11-2 CASSLVGDRGSPLHF
NA TRBV6-2/TRBV6-3 CASSDRISYNEQFF
NA TRBV19 CASSIGGGNSPLHF
TRBD1 TRBV9 CASSAQGADTEAFF
NA TRBV28 CASSPGPGRSYEQYF
TRBD1 TRBV2 CASKGQYSHSGSPLHF
NA TRBV12-3/TRBV12-4 CASRPSGNTGYTF
TRBD1 TRBV20-1 CSARDSRQGAGDETQYF
NA TRBV2 CASSTKLNTEAFF
NA TRBV12-3/TRBV12-4 CASSVPGLGGETQYF
NA TRBV6-5 CASSYSVAGELFF
NA TRBV28 CASSLSTTANTGAFF
NA TRBV27 CASRPQGGSYNSPLHF
NA TRBV6-9 CASSYSRLLYSNQPQHF